This T cell receptor (beta chain) was observed in a study of regulatory T cells in long-lasting Graves disease. CDR3 length: 16 residues. Looked up from germline, CDR1 is SGHAT and CDR2 is FQNNGV. Trimming removed 5 bases from V and 2 bases from J; junction bases left unmatched: 8. Time point of the sample: persistent/refractory GD, antithyroid drugs over 5 years with positive TRAb. PBMC-extracted RNA yielded the TCR library. This clonotype appeared a few times. Libraries of TCR beta came from iRepertoire HTBI primers plus Arm-PCR of CDR3 regions. TCRdb independently ran MiXCR on the multiplex PCR reads; one entry per CDR3 protein. The table includes roughly 450,000 distinct CDR3 sequences, around 21% detected once.

This receptor was identified in a female donor with Graves disease. Here the sequenced sample was peripheral blood mononuclear cells (PBMCs), taken when the disease was refractory, from a patient treated with antithyroid drugs. The chain combines TRBV11-2 with TRBJ2-1, with 8 bases identical to TRBD2. The CDR3 region is CASSPSRAGAYNEQFF. The CDR3 region has the DNA TGTGCCAGCAGCCCGTCCCGAGCGGGAGCCTACAATGAGCAGTTCTTC.